This T cell receptor (beta chain) emerged from a study of T cell repertoires in cytomegalovirus infection. Study-level information: Signatures in public TCR beta sequences pointed to both CMV infection and matching HLA type. General study results and limits: Predominance within the ex vivo response was attributable to HLA-C-restricted CMV-specific TCR beta clonotypes.

Via MiXCR, TCRdb re-called the reads, giving one row per CDR3 protein. The sample shows about 260,000 distinct CDR3 sequences, approximately 8.3% of them seen only once. This clonotype has ten or more counts. Its antigen is unidentified. The CDR3 runs to 15 residues. After removal of 5 bases from V and 2 bases from J, the junction contained 6 bases not matched to a gene. Germline CDR1 and CDR2: MDHEN and SYDVKM. V gene TRBV28 combines with J gene TRBJ2-5, with 9 bases aligning to TRBD1. The material sequenced was PBMCs. This receptor was identified in a human donor in good health (CMV status not recorded). Some clones in this sample may be carry-over from other donors' samples. The CDR3 nucleotides read TGTGCCAGCAGTACGACAGGGGGGTCGCAAGAGACCCAGTACTTC. It specifies CASSTTGGSQETQYF.